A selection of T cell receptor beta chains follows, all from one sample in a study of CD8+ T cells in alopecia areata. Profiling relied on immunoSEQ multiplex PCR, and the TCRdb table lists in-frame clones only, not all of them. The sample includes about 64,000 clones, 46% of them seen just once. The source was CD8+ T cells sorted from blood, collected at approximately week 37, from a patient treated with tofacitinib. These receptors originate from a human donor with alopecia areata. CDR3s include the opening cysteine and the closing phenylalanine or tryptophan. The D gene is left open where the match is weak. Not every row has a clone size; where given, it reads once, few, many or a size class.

CDR3 protein: CAWSNSIAGADTQYF
CDR3 DNA: TGTGCCTGGAGTAACTCGATAGCGGGAGCAGATACGCAGTATTTT
clone size: .
J gene: TRBJ2-3
V gene: TRBV30
D gene: TRBD2

CDR3 protein: CALTVNTGELFF
CDR3 DNA: TGTGCCCTGACGGTAAACACCGGGGAGCTGTTTTTT
clone size: .
J gene: TRBJ2-2
V gene: TRBV6-1
D gene: .

CDR3 protein: CASSDSTSGSTDTQYF
CDR3 DNA: TGTGCCAGCAGTGACTCGACTAGCGGGAGCACAGATACGCAGTATTTT
clone size: .
J gene: TRBJ2-3
V gene: TRBV6-4
D gene: TRBD2

CDR3 protein: CASSLGRDPEAFF
CDR3 DNA: TGTGCCAGCAGCTTAGGCAGGGACCCTGAAGCTTTCTTT
clone size: .
J gene: TRBJ1-1
V gene: TRBV7-2
D gene: .

CDR3 protein: CSVESPNYEQYF
CDR3 DNA: TGCAGCGTTGAATCCCCGAACTACGAGCAGTACTTC
clone size: few
J gene: TRBJ2-7
V gene: TRBV29-1
D gene: .

CDR3 protein: CASSLGLNNEQFF
CDR3 DNA: TGTGCCAGCAGCTTAGGGCTCAACAATGAGCAGTTCTTC
clone size: few
J gene: TRBJ2-1
V gene: TRBV7-9
D gene: .

CDR3 protein: CASSFRRGDGQETQYF
CDR3 DNA: TGTGCCAGCAGTTTTCGCCGCGGAGACGGGCAAGAGACCCAGTACTTC
clone size: .
J gene: TRBJ2-5
V gene: TRBV27
D gene: .

CDR3 protein: CASRSGPSNQPQHF
CDR3 DNA: TGTGCCAGCAGATCCGGGCCTAGCAATCAGCCCCAGCATTTT
clone size: .
J gene: TRBJ1-5
V gene: TRBV28
D gene: .

CDR3 protein: CASSQDSGAGANVLTF
CDR3 DNA: TGCGCCAGCAGCCAAGATTCCGGGGCTGGGGCCAACGTCCTGACTTTC
clone size: .
J gene: TRBJ2-6
V gene: TRBV4-1
D gene: .

CDR3 protein: CASSTPSRGELFF
CDR3 DNA: TGTGCCAGTAGTACCCCCTCCAGAGGGGAGCTGTTTTTT
clone size: .
J gene: TRBJ2-2
V gene: TRBV19
D gene: .

CDR3 protein: CASSGTSGANVLTF
CDR3 DNA: TGTGCCAGCAGTGGCACCTCTGGGGCCAACGTCCTGACTTTC
clone size: .
J gene: TRBJ2-6
V gene: TRBV9
D gene: .

CDR3 protein: CASRTRDNYNEQFF
CDR3 DNA: TGTGCCAGCAGGACCAGGGACAATTACAATGAGCAGTTCTTC
clone size: few
J gene: TRBJ2-1
V gene: TRBV7-2
D gene: .

CDR3 protein: CASSLERANYGYTF
CDR3 DNA: TGTGCCAGCAGCTTGGAAAGGGCTAACTATGGCTACACCTTC
clone size: .
J gene: TRBJ1-2
V gene: TRBV5-4
D gene: .

CDR3 protein: CSVEDGGTSYEQYF
CDR3 DNA: TGCAGCGTTGAAGATGGGGGGACGAGCTACGAGCAGTACTTC
clone size: .
J gene: TRBJ2-7
V gene: TRBV29-1
D gene: .

CDR3 protein: CAWSELAGYNEQFF
CDR3 DNA: TGTGCCTGGAGTGAACTAGCGGGGTACAATGAGCAGTTCTTC
clone size: .
J gene: TRBJ2-1
V gene: TRBV30
D gene: TRBD2

CDR3 protein: CASSPRGAGQYF
CDR3 DNA: TGCGCCAGCAGTCCCAGGGGCGCGGGGCAGTATTTT
clone size: hyperexpanded
J gene: TRBJ2-3
V gene: TRBV23-1
D gene: .

CDR3 protein: CASSFSRGGRQETQYF
CDR3 DNA: TGCGCCAGCAGCTTTAGCCGAGGAGGCCGACAAGAGACCCAGTACTTC
clone size: .
J gene: TRBJ2-5
V gene: TRBV5-1
D gene: .

CDR3 protein: CSVVVAVIYEQYF
CDR3 DNA: TGCAGCGTTGTGGTAGCGGTGATCTACGAGCAGTACTTC
clone size: few
J gene: TRBJ2-7
V gene: TRBV29-1
D gene: .

CDR3 protein: CASSLNVGGEAYEQYF
CDR3 DNA: TGTGCCAGCAGCTTGAATGTGGGCGGGGAAGCCTACGAGCAGTACTTC
clone size: .
J gene: TRBJ2-7
V gene: TRBV5-6
D gene: .

CDR3 protein: CSVRAGADTEAFF
CDR3 DNA: TGCAGCGTTCGGGCAGGGGCTGACACTGAAGCTTTCTTT
clone size: .
J gene: TRBJ1-1
V gene: TRBV29-1
D gene: .

CDR3 protein: CASSVGSGSGETQYF
CDR3 DNA: TGTGCCAGCAGCGTAGGTAGCGGGAGTGGAGAGACCCAGTACTTC
clone size: few
J gene: TRBJ2-5
V gene: TRBV9
D gene: TRBD2

CDR3 protein: CSVRTVHEQYF
CDR3 DNA: TGCAGCGTGAGGACGGTACATGAGCAGTACTTC
clone size: .
J gene: TRBJ2-5
V gene: TRBV29-1
D gene: .

CDR3 protein: CAWSLGGTYEQYF
CDR3 DNA: TGTGCCTGGAGTCTAGGTGGAACCTACGAGCAGTACTTC
clone size: .
J gene: TRBJ2-7
V gene: TRBV30
D gene: .